This T cell receptor beta chain was found in a study of T cells in Graves' hyperthyroidism and ophthalmopathy (dated by TCRdb to between 2019 and 2020). Notes on the research overall: Peripheral blood was sampled at the time of initial diagnosis, prior to any treatment. A discovery cohort of about 100 patients, 43 with Graves' ophthalmopathy and about 58 with stable Graves' hyperthyroidism, was used to find distinguishing TCR V-J signatures. Prospective prediction of ophthalmopathy was tested in an independent validation cohort of fewer than 20 hyperthyroidism patients and 17 patients who later progressed to ophthalmopathy. For training and testing, the approximately 92 patients in the discovery cohort were randomly divided in a 7:3 ratio. Thyroid tissue and blood T-cell repertoires from six Graves' hyperthyroidism patients were also compared in the study. Once sampling was done, hyperthyroidism patients were given methimazole at a starting dose of 30 mg daily, whereas ophthalmopathy patients were given high-dose intravenous methylprednisolone. The paper describes TCR Vbeta CDR3 sequencing of 120 to 150 peripheral blood samples, made up of 40 to 45 ophthalmopathy patients, roughly 72 hyperthyroidism patients and some 17 progressor patients. The research as a whole found: Most expanded thyroid clonotypes (frequency above 0.001) were also detected in blood, a finding suggesting that blood repertoires may reflect thyroid immune responses. A model built on a 13 V-J signature distinguished ophthalmopathy from stable hyperthyroidism, reaching about 88% sensitivity and under 84% specificity in cross-validation and 80%/75% in testing. Sample size was not statistically predetermined, and investigators were not blinded to group allocation. In validation, progression to ophthalmopathy was predicted by the model with 70% to 71% sensitivity and roughly 72% specificity, a median of approximately 6.5 months before onset.

A remark on this clonotype: Its antigen is currently not known. One base away there is no much larger clone; base qualities are not given.

Stable Graves' hyperthyroidism was defined as the absence of progression to ophthalmopathy over 18 months of follow-up. Hyperthyroidism patients were aged 18 to 65 years and newly diagnosed, with disease duration of less than 2 months. The study excluded patients with uncontrolled infections, other autoimmune diseases, pregnancy or lactation. Diagnoses relied on clinical symptoms, serum thyroxine and TRAb, thyroid ultrasound and orbital computed tomography. Ficoll-Paque density gradient centrifugation was used to isolate PBMCs from 8 to 10 ml of fresh peripheral blood. Total RNA was extracted with Trizol reagent, and quality was checked on an Agilent 2100 Bioanalyzer. CDR1 LGHDT and CDR2 YNNKEL were looked up in the germline V gene (reference sequence). The CDR3 numbers 16 residues from cysteine through phenylalanine. Just CDR3 DNA is preserved here, 48 bases in frame from base 1. V loses 0 bases of germline sequence and J loses 2 bases, and the interval between the two ends is 11 bases.

The TCR beta CDR3 regions were amplified from RNA transcripts. A first-round RT-PCR of the TCR CDR3 used the HTBI primer set with the Qiagen OneStep RT-PCR kit. A second multiplex PCR round built the libraries, followed by size selection and purification. Paired-end sequencing of the libraries was performed with 100 bp reads on an Illumina HiSeq2000. The study's processing was this. Raw data were processed with SOAPnuke, discarding reads with adapters, uncalled bases, mean Phred below 15, or no exact constant-primer or identifier match. COPE v1.2.5 was used to merge high-quality paired reads, and clonotypes were defined as unique nucleotide sequences. MiTCR v1.1 was used to align the clonotypes against IMGT TRBV, TRBD and TRBJ reference segments. Analysis was restricted to V-J combinations with a frequency above 0.0001, which covered roughly 99% of repertoires. The TCS score was defined as the ratio of F50 (clonal expansion) to E x V (chaos), calculated using BLOSUM62-based TCRdist between CDR3 peptides within each V-J. Welch's t-statistics and random forest reduced 500 to 650 V-J features to about 12, which were used in a naive Bayes classifier (R e1071). TCRdb took the public reads, trimmed them with fastp at Q25, ran MiXCR for clone calling and kept in-frame beta chains. Under each unique CDR3 protein, matching rows form one entry showing the most common genes and DNA. These V and J calls rely on TCRdb rather than the paper's analysis. For this sample the table gives 500,000 to 650,000 distinct CDR3 sequences, of which around 15% were detected only once. Clones ranked in the top ten supply approximately 15% of the sample.

This sequence uses TRBV3-1 and TRBJ2-1; the D segment cannot be called with confidence. The sample consisted of blood. The sequence derives from a woman between 35 and 50 years old with Graves' hyperthyroidism. Here is the DNA: TGTGCCAGCAGCCAAGATACAGCCCTGACCTACAATGAGCAGTTCTTC. It is translated as CASSQDTALTYNEQFF.